Included here is one T cell receptor (beta chain) sequence, with context. The second PCR ran roughly 7 to 12 cycles with a sample-barcoded 5' primer and J-beta primers. MiXCR, applied by TCRdb to the 5' RACE reads, yields one record per CDR3 protein. The sample includes around 1,100,000 distinct CDR3 sequences, about two fifths of them seen just once. The CDR3 loop spans 13 amino acids. Trimming took 1 base from V and 10 from J; bases not matched to a gene: 3. Germline V gene sequence: CDR1 SGHAT, CDR2 FQNNGV. This entry is derived from a study of blood T cells in healthy people across ages. The chain links TRBV11-2 to TRBJ2-1, with 8 positions matching TRBD2. The receptor's source is a man younger than 30 in good health. Material: blood. CDR3 residues: CASSLGTSGEQFF. CDR3 nucleotide sequence: TGTGCCAGCAGCTTAGGTACTAGCGGCGAGCAGTTCTTC.